The rows below give T cell receptor beta chains drawn from one sample of a study of blood T cell repertoires in COVID-19. Assay used: immunoSEQ multiplex PCR; TCRdb lists only in-frame clones, some missing. The data hold 300,000 to 450,000 clones, with around 87% observed a single time. The sequenced material came from peripheral blood. All receptors derive from a human donor in a cohort sampled during active COVID-19. Both conserved end residues are part of each CDR3. The D gene is left open where the match is weak. Not every row has a clone size; where given, it reads once, few, many or a size class.

D gene: TRBD2
V gene: TRBV4-1
J gene: TRBJ2-1
clone size: .
CDR3 DNA: TGCGCCAGCAGCCAAGGGGCTAGCGGGAGGGCCAATAGTAGGAATGAGCAGTTCTTC
CDR3 protein: CASSQGASGRANSRNEQFF

D gene: TRBD1
V gene: TRBV5-4
J gene: TRBJ1-2
clone size: .
CDR3 DNA: TGTGCCAGCACCTTGAGGGGGGACAGGAACTATGGCTACACCTTC
CDR3 protein: CASTLRGDRNYGYTF

D gene: .
V gene: TRBV5-1
J gene: TRBJ2-5
clone size: .
CDR3 DNA: TGCGCCAGCAGCTTGGCAGACCAAGAGACCCAGTACTTC
CDR3 protein: CASSLADQETQYF

D gene: .
V gene: TRBV7-2
J gene: TRBJ2-3
clone size: .
CDR3 DNA: TGTGCCAGCAGCACAAAAGCGAGTTCAGATACGCAGTATTTT
CDR3 protein: CASSTKASSDTQYF

D gene: .
V gene: TRBV2
J gene: TRBJ2-5
clone size: .
CDR3 DNA: TGTGCCAGCAGTGATAATCTCGAGACCCAGTACTTC
CDR3 protein: CASSDNLETQYF

D gene: .
V gene: TRBV5-1
J gene: TRBJ1-2
clone size: .
CDR3 DNA: TGCGCCAGCAGCACCACAGGAGCTGGTGGCTACACCTTC
CDR3 protein: CASSTTGAGGYTF

D gene: .
V gene: TRBV18
J gene: TRBJ2-7
clone size: .
CDR3 DNA: TGTGCCAGCTCACCCACGCATGGACTCGCATCCCCCTCAAACTACGAGCAGTACTTC
CDR3 protein: CASSPTHGLASPSNYEQYF

D gene: .
V gene: TRBV5-1
J gene: TRBJ1-2
clone size: .
CDR3 DNA: TGCGCCAGCAGCTTGGCGACAGGAGTTTATGGCTACACCTTC
CDR3 protein: CASSLATGVYGYTF

D gene: TRBD1
V gene: TRBV10-1
J gene: TRBJ1-1
clone size: .
CDR3 DNA: TGCGCCAGCAGTCTATCGACAGGGAATGAAGCTTTCTTT
CDR3 protein: CASSLSTGNEAFF

D gene: .
V gene: TRBV5-6
J gene: TRBJ2-4
clone size: .
CDR3 DNA: TGTGCCAGCAGCTCAAGATACAGGGCTATCGGTAGAAACATTCAGTACTTC
CDR3 protein: CASSSRYRAIGRNIQYF

D gene: TRBD1
V gene: TRBV28
J gene: TRBJ2-1
clone size: .
CDR3 DNA: TGTGCCAGCAGTTCATCCTCCTTTGGACAGGGATTTCTAGAGCAGTTCTTC
CDR3 protein: CASSSSSFGQGFLEQFF

D gene: .
V gene: TRBV7-2
J gene: TRBJ2-1
clone size: .
CDR3 DNA: TGTGCCAGCAGCTACGCGGGCCTCTCCTACAATGAGCAGTTCTTC
CDR3 protein: CASSYAGLSYNEQFF

D gene: .
V gene: TRBV6-1
J gene: TRBJ1-5
clone size: .
CDR3 DNA: TGTGCCAGCAGTGAAGTTTCGGGGGGCGGGCAGCCCCAGCATTTT
CDR3 protein: CASSEVSGGGQPQHF

D gene: TRBD2
V gene: TRBV6-5
J gene: TRBJ2-7
clone size: .
CDR3 DNA: TGTGCCAGCAGTTACTCAGCGGGAGCAGTCGACGAGCAGTACTTC
CDR3 protein: CASSYSAGAVDEQYF

D gene: .
V gene: TRBV4-1
J gene: TRBJ1-6
clone size: .
CDR3 DNA: TGCGCCAGCAGCCACCTTCAGGGATTGGGGAATTCACCCCTCCACTTT
CDR3 protein: CASSHLQGLGNSPLHF

D gene: .
V gene: TRBV28
J gene: TRBJ1-2
clone size: once
CDR3 DNA: TGTGCCAGCAGTTCCGCACGAGGGTACTATGGCTACACCTTC
CDR3 protein: CASSSARGYYGYTF

D gene: TRBD1
V gene: TRBV4-2
J gene: TRBJ2-7
clone size: .
CDR3 DNA: TGTGCCAGCAGCCAAGATAGACGACAGGGAAAATACGAGCAGTACTTC
CDR3 protein: CASSQDRRQGKYEQYF

D gene: .
V gene: TRBV7-6
J gene: TRBJ2-5
clone size: .
CDR3 DNA: TGTGCCAGCAGCTTAGCCGGGGTGGAGTCGGAGACCCAGTACTTC
CDR3 protein: CASSLAGVESETQYF

D gene: TRBD1
V gene: TRBV7-8
J gene: TRBJ1-5
clone size: .
CDR3 DNA: TGTGCCAGCGGCCAGGACAGGGGACGTCATAGCAATCAGCCCCAGCATTTT
CDR3 protein: CASGQDRGRHSNQPQHF

D gene: .
V gene: TRBV5-1
J gene: TRBJ2-2
clone size: .
CDR3 DNA: TGCGCCAGCAGCTACGGGTGGAGCCGAGAGACCGGGGAGCTGTTTTTT
CDR3 protein: CASSYGWSRETGELFF

D gene: TRBD2
V gene: TRBV4-1
J gene: TRBJ2-1
clone size: .
CDR3 DNA: TGCGCCAGCAGCCAGGTCGGACTAGCGGGGGGGCACAATGAGCAGTTCTTC
CDR3 protein: CASSQVGLAGGHNEQFF

D gene: .
V gene: TRBV9
J gene: TRBJ2-2
clone size: .
CDR3 DNA: TGTGCCAGCAGCGTAACTATCCCCAGGGGAGCCGCGAACACCGGGGAGCTGTTTTTT
CDR3 protein: CASSVTIPRGAANTGELFF

D gene: TRBD1
V gene: TRBV5-4
J gene: TRBJ2-3
clone size: .
CDR3 DNA: TGTGCCAGCAGCCGTCGGACAGGCCCGACAGATACGCAGTATTTT
CDR3 protein: CASSRRTGPTDTQYF

D gene: .
V gene: TRBV25-1
J gene: TRBJ2-5
clone size: .
CDR3 DNA: TGTGCCAGCAGTGAATCAGGGTACCGAGAGACCCAGTACTTC
CDR3 protein: CASSESGYRETQYF

D gene: TRBD1
V gene: TRBV5-5
J gene: TRBJ1-2
clone size: once
CDR3 DNA: TGTGCCAGCAGCTTGGTCGTAGGACAGGGGTATGGCTACACCTTC
CDR3 protein: CASSLVVGQGYGYTF

D gene: TRBD2
V gene: TRBV25-1
J gene: TRBJ2-1
clone size: .
CDR3 DNA: TGTGCCAGCAGTGAAGTGGGACTAGTAACTGAGCAGTTCTTC
CDR3 protein: CASSEVGLVTEQFF

D gene: .
V gene: TRBV4-1
J gene: TRBJ1-4
clone size: once
CDR3 DNA: TGCGCCAGCAGCCCTTCGGGACACCATAATGAAAAACTGTTTTTT
CDR3 protein: CASSPSGHHNEKLFF

D gene: TRBD2
V gene: TRBV27
J gene: TRBJ2-5
clone size: .
CDR3 DNA: TGTGCCAGCAGAACAATACGTGGCGGGAGTCAAGAGACCCAGTACTTC
CDR3 protein: CASRTIRGGSQETQYF

D gene: TRBD2
V gene: TRBV5-4
J gene: TRBJ2-3
clone size: once
CDR3 DNA: TGTGCCAGCAGCTTGGCTAGCGGGCGCACAGATACGCAGTATTTT
CDR3 protein: CASSLASGRTDTQYF

D gene: .
V gene: TRBV20-1
J gene: TRBJ2-3
clone size: once
CDR3 DNA: TGCAGCCGAGCTACGGGGGATACGCAGTATTTT
CDR3 protein: CSRATGDTQYF

D gene: .
V gene: TRBV28
J gene: TRBJ1-1
clone size: .
CDR3 DNA: TGTGCCAGCAGTTTATGGCGAGCTTGGAACACTGAAGCTTTCTTT
CDR3 protein: CASSLWRAWNTEAFF

D gene: .
V gene: TRBV11-1
J gene: TRBJ1-2
clone size: .
CDR3 DNA: TGTGCCAGCAGCTCTGCAGGGAATCGCTATGGCTACACCTTC
CDR3 protein: CASSSAGNRYGYTF